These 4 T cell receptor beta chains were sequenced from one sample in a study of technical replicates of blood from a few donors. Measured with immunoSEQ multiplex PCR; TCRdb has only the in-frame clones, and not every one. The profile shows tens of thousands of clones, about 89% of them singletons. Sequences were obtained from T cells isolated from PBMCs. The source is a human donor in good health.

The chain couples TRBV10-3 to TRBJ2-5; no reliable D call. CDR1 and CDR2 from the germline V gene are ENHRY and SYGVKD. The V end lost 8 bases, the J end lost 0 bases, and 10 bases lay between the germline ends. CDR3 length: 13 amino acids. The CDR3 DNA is TGTGCCATCCAGGCACCCTACCAAGAGACCCAGTACTTC. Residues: CAIQAPYQETQYF.

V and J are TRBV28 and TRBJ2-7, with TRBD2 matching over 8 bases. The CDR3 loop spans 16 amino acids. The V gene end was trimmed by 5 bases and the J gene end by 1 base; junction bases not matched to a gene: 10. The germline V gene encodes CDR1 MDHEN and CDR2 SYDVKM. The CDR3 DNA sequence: TGTGCCAGCAGTCTCCCCCCGGCTAGCGGGTCCTACGAGCAGTACTTC. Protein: CASSLPPASGSYEQYF. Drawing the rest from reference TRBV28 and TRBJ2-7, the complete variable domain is DVKVTQSSRYLVKRTGEKVFLECVQDMDHENMFWYRQDPGLGLRLIYFSYDVKMKEKGDIPEGYSVSREKKERFSLILESASTNQTSMYLCASSLPPASGSYEQYFGPGTRLTVT.

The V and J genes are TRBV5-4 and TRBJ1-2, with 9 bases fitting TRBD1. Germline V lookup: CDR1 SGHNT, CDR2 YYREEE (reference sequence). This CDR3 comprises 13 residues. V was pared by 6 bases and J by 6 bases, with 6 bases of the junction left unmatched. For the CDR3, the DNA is TGTGCCAGCAACGACAGGGGGTATAATGGCTACACCTTC. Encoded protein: CASNDRGYNGYTF.

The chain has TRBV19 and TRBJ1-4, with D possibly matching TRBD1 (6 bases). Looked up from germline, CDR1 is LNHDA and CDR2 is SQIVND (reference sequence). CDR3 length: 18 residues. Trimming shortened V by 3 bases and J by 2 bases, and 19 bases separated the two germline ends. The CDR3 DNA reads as TGTGCCAGTAGTATCGTGGGGGGGGCAGGGTCTACTAATGAAAAACTGTTTTTT. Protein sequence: CASSIVGGAGSTNEKLFF. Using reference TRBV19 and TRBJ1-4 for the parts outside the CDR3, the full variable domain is DGGITQSPKYLFRKEGQNVTLSCEQNLNHDAMYWYRQDPGQGLRLIYYSQIVNDFQKGDIAEGYSVSREKKESFPLTVTSAQKNPTAFYLCASSIVGGAGSTNEKLFFGSGTQLSVL.